A single TCR beta chain is shown here with its context. The clone's antigen remains unknown. Base-call qualities are not available, and no considerably larger clone is one nucleotide away. Trimmed from V: 2 bases; trimmed from J: 9 bases; junction bases lacking a gene match: 12. Per the germline V gene, MNHEY is the CDR1 and SVGAGI is the CDR2. From the cysteine through the phenylalanine, the CDR3 covers 16 amino acids. The only DNA kept is the CDR3, 48 bases in frame from the first base. The protocol used for the library was 5' RACE. This sample was sequenced with an Illumina HiSeq 2500. A second PCR of about 6 to 12 cycles was performed with a sample-barcoded 5' primer and a J-beta primer mix. A template-switch 5' adaptor carrying 12 random nucleotides introduced a unique molecular identifier onto each TCR beta cDNA molecule. Each sample yielded at least 2.5 million CDR3-containing paired-end reads. All of the RNA was converted into first-strand cDNA using the Mint cDNA synthesis kit, with a TRBC-specific oligonucleotide serving as the primer. Following uracil-DNA glycosylase treatment, a first 18-cycle PCR with universal primers M1SS and BC2_uni_R was performed on all cDNA. The study's processing was this. Normalization of each sample was performed by random selection of 1 million high-quality reads, each carrying a distinct molecular identifier. Instead of being binned into consensus sequences, reads with shared molecular identifiers were discarded. MiTCR, set to a Q25 quality threshold and the strictest error-elimination algorithm, was used for CDR3 identification, clonotype clustering and error correction. Lower-bound total TCR beta diversity was estimated with a nonparametric unseen species model using Euler transformation. Using fastp at Q25 and MiXCR, TCRdb reprocessed the public reads and kept productive beta chains. For every CDR3 protein sequence, its rows merge into one entry that carries the most common genes and DNA. Clone size and V and J calls follow TCRdb, not the original study. In all, the sample holds 650,000 to 950,000 distinct CDR3 sequences, and around 43% of those were seen once. About a fifth of the sample lies in the top ten.

The sample originates from a study of blood T cells in healthy people across ages (dated by TCRdb to the mid-2010s). Background for the entire study: Template switching captured roughly one uniquely barcoded TCR beta cDNA molecule per two T cells in model experiments. Using deep sequencing normalized with unique cDNA molecular identifiers, the study measured how TCR beta repertoire diversity changes with age. The donors were divided into four age groups: young (average approximately 16 years), middle-aged (roughly 42), aged (under 70) and long-lived (nearly 85). To avoid experimental bias, donors of different ages were distributed randomly across sequencing lanes. Using the same blood draw, the study looked at two additional independent replicas of 1 million unique cDNA reads for two donors, one aged 18 to 29 and the other aged 80 or older. The investigation overall reported the following: Estimates of total diversity based on one million sequenced T cells were considered lower bounds and underestimates. As age increased, observed TCR beta diversity per million T cells dropped in a roughly linear way, and a significant reduction was already evident by age 40. Observed TCR beta diversity correlated strongly with the percentage of naive T cells measured by flow cytometry. Compared with the aged group, more naive CD4+ T cells, fewer expanded clones and increased TCR diversity were shown by the long-lived group, suggesting age selection. Because profiling used bulk unsorted PBMCs, naive and antigen-experienced compartments could not be compared conclusively. The CMV infection status of donors was not known, potentially confounding age-related changes in expanded clonotypes.

The roughly 39 donors, aged about 6 to 100 years, were systemically healthy Caucasian individuals from Russia. Each donor gave 9 to 10 milliliters of peripheral blood, collected into EDTA-treated Vacutainer tubes. PBMCs were isolated by Ficoll-Paque density-gradient centrifugation, with at least 6.5 million obtained per sample. Trizol reagent was used to extract total RNA from PBMCs, with at least 5 micrograms per sample. For every donor, an aliquot of PBMCs went through flow cytometry to measure the percentages of naive CD45RAhigh/CD27high T cells. In this chain, TRBV6-5 is recombined with TRBJ2-1; 8 of the junction bases match TRBD1. The material sequenced was blood. The source is a man aged 55 to 69 in good health. Here is the DNA: TGTGCCAGCAGTTACGTCCAGGGGGCGGGCGCAGGTGAGCAGTTCTTC. It is translated as CASSYVQGAGAGEQFF.